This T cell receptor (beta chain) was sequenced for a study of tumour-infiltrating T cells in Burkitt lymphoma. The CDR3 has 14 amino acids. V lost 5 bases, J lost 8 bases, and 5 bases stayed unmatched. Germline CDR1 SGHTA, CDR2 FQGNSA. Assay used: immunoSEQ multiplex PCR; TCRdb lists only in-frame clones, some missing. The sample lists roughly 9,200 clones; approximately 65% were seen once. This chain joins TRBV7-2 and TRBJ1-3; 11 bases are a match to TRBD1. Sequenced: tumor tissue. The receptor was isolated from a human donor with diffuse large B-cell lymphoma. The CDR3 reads CASSTRTGGYTIYF. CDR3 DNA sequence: TGTGCCAGCAGCACCAGGACAGGGGGCTACACCATATATTTT.